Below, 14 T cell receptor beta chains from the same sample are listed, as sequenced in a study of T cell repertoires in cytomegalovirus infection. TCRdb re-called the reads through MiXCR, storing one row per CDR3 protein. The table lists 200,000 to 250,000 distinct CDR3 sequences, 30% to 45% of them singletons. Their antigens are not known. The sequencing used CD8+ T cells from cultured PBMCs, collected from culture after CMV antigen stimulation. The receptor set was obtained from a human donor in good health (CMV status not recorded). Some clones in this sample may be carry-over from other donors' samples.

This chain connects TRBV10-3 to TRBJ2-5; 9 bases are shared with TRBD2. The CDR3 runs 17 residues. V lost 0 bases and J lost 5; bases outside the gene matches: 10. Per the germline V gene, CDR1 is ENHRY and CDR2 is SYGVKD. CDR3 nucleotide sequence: TGTGCCATCAGTGAGTCTTTAGCGGGAGCCGGGTTGGAGACCCAGTACTTC. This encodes CAISESLAGAGLETQYF.

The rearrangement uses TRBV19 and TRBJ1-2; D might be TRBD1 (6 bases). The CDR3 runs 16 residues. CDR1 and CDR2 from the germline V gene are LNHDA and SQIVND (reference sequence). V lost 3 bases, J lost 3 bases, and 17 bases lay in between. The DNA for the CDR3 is TGTGCCAGTAGTATTAGGGGGAAGGGCGCGCACTATGGCTACACCTTC. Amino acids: CASSIRGKGAHYGYTF.

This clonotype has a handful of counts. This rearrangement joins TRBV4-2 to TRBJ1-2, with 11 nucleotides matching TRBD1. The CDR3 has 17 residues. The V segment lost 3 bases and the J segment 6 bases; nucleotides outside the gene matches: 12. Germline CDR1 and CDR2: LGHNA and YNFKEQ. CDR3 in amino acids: CASSHPLAGQGEDGYTF. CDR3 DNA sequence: TGTGCCAGCAGCCACCCTCTCGCGGGACAGGGGGAGGATGGCTACACCTTC.

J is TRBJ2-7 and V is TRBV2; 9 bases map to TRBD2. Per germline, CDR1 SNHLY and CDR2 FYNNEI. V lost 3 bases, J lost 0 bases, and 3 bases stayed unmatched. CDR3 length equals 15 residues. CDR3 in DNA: TGTGCCAGCAGTGACTCTAGCGGGACCTCCTACGAGCAGTACTTC. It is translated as CASSDSSGTSYEQYF.

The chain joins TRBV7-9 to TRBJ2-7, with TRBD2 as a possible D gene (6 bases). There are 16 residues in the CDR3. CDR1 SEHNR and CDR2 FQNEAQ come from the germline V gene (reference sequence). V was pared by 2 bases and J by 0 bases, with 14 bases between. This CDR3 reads CASSLRAGPPSYEQYF. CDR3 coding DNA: TGTGCCAGCAGCTTAAGGGCGGGACCACCCTCCTACGAGCAGTACTTC.

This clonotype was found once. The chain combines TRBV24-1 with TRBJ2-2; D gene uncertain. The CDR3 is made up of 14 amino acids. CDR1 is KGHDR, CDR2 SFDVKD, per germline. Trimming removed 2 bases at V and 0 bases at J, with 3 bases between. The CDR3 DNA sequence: TGTGCCACCAGTGATTCGCCGAACACCGGGGAGCTGTTTTTT. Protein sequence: CATSDSPNTGELFF.

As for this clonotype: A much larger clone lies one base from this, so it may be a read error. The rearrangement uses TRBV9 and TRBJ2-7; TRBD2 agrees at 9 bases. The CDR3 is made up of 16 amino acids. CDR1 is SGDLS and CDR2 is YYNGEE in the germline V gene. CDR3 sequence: CASSVVAGGPSEEQNF. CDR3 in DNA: TGTGCCAGCAGCGTAGTGGCGGGAGGGCCTAGTGAGGAGCAGAACTTC.

CDR3 nucleotide sequence: TGTGCCAGCAGCTTAGAGGGCCCCAGGACAGGGAACTATGGCTACACCTTC. It yields the protein CASSLEGPRTGNYGYTF. The chain joins TRBV13 to TRBJ1-2, with 8 nucleotides matching TRBD1. J lost 2 bases, V lost 1 base, and 9 bases had no gene match. Per germline, CDR1 PRHDT and CDR2 FYEKMQ (reference sequence). The CDR3 contains 17 residues.

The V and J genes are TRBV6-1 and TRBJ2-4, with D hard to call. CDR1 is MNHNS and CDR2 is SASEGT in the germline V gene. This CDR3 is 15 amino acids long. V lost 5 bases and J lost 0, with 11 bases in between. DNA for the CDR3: TGTGCCAGCAGTAAGAATGGGGTAGCCAAAAACATTCAGTACTTC. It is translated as CASSKNGVAKNIQYF.

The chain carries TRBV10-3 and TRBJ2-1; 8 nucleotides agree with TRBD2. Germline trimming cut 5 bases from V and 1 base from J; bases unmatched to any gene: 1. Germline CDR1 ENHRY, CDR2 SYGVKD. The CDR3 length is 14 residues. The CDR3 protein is CAISQRGSYNEQFF. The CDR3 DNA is TGTGCCATCAGTCAGCGGGGGTCCTACAATGAGCAGTTCTTC.

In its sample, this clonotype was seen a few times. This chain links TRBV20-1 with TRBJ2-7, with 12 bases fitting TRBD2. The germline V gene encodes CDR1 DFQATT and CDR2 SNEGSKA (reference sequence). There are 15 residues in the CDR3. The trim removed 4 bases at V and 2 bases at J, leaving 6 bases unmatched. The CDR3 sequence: CSATPGTSGPYEQYF. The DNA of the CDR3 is TGCAGTGCTACTCCCGGGACTAGCGGGCCCTACGAGCAGTACTTC.

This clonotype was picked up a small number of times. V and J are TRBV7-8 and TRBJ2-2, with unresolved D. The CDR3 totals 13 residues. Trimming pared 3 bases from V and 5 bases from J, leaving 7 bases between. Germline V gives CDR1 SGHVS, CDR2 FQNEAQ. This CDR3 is CASSFGLTGELFF. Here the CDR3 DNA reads TGTGCCAGCAGCTTCGGTTTGACCGGGGAGCTGTTTTTT. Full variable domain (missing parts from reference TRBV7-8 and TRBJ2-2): GAGVSQSPRYKVAKRGQDVALRCDPISGHVSLFWYQQALGQGPEFLTYFQNEAQLDKSGLPSDRFFAERPEGSVSTLKIQRTQQEDSAVYLCASSFGLTGELFFGEGSRLTVL.

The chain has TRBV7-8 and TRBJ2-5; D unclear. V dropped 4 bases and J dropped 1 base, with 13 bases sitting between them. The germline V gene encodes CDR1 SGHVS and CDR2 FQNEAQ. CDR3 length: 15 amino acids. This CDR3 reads CASSSRRTFQETQYF. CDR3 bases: TGTGCCAGCAGCTCTCGCAGAACCTTCCAAGAGACCCAGTACTTC. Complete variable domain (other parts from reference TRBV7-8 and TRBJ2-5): GAGVSQSPRYKVAKRGQDVALRCDPISGHVSLFWYQQALGQGPEFLTYFQNEAQLDKSGLPSDRFFAERPEGSVSTLKIQRTQQEDSAVYLCASSSRRTFQETQYFGPGTRLLVL.

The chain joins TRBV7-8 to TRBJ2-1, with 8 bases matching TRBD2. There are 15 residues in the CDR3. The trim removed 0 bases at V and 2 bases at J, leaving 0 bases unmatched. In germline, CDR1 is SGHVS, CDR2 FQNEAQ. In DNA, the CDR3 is TGTGCCAGCAGCTTAGCGCGGGAGGCCTACAATGAGCAGTTCTTC. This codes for CASSLAREAYNEQFF.